Listed below are T cell receptor beta chains from one sample, sequenced in a study of T cell repertoires in cytomegalovirus infection. Via MiXCR, TCRdb re-called the reads, giving one row per CDR3 protein. The sample consists of 450,000 to 600,000 distinct CDR3 sequences, 11% of them appearing once. The sample taken for sequencing was PBMCs. These receptors were collected from a human donor in good health (CMV status not recorded). Some clones in this sample may be carry-over from other donors' samples. CDR3s include the opening cysteine and the closing phenylalanine or tryptophan. A D gene is named only where the DNA matches it firmly. The size entry is marked missing in some rows and otherwise reads once, few, many or a size class.

>TRBJ1-2|few|TRBD1|TRBV5-1
CASRGQEGVDGYTF
TGCGCCAGCAGGGGACAGGAAGGAGTGGATGGCTACACCTTC
>TRBJ1-4|-|-|TRBV5-8
CASSLDPSDSYNEKLFF
TGTGCCAGCAGCTTGGATCCCTCCGACAGCTATAATGAAAAACTGTTTTTT
>TRBJ2-1|few|TRBD2|TRBV5-1
CASSSLSGSIANEQFF
TGCGCCAGCAGCTCGCTTAGCGGGAGTATCGCCAATGAGCAGTTCTTC
>TRBJ2-5|few|-|TRBV18
CASSPPSQGSETQYF
TGTGCCAGCTCACCACCGAGTCAGGGGTCAGAGACCCAGTACTTC
>TRBJ1-1|once|-|TRBV20-1
CSADLRDHTEAFF
TGCAGTGCCGACCTCCGGGATCACACTGAAGCTTTCTTT
>TRBJ1-1|many|TRBD1|TRBV4-2
CASSQGQDRWGTEAFF
TGTGCCAGCAGCCAAGGCCAGGACAGGTGGGGCACTGAAGCTTTCTTT
>TRBJ2-7|few|TRBD2|TRBV29-1
CSVEDPTSGYYEQYF
TGCAGCGTTGAAGATCCGACTAGCGGGTACTACGAGCAGTACTTC
>TRBJ2-1|-|-|TRBV5-1
CASSLALGSSYNEQFF
TGCGCCAGCAGCTTGGCCCTTGGTAGCTCCTACAATGAGCAGTTCTTC
>TRBJ1-5|many|TRBD1|TRBV12-3/TRBV12-4
CASCGTGGGQPQHF
TGTGCCAGCTGCGGGACAGGGGGCGGTCAGCCCCAGCATTTT
>TRBJ2-1|many|TRBD2|TRBV6-1
CASSGETSGRIYEQFF
TGTGCCAGCAGTGGAGAGACTAGCGGGAGGATCTATGAGCAGTTCTTC
>TRBJ2-3|many|TRBD1|TRBV2
CASNPEGAGTDTQYF
TGTGCCAGCAACCCCGAGGGGGCAGGCACAGATACGCAGTATTTT
>TRBJ2-4|-|-|TRBV19
CASSISRETKNIQYF
TGTGCCAGTAGTATTAGCCGGGAGACCAAAAACATTCAGTACTTC
>TRBJ2-5|-|-|TRBV12-5
CASGLGMETQYF
TGTGCTAGTGGTTTGGGGATGGAGACCCAGTACTTC
>TRBJ2-7|many|-|TRBV19
CASSIARSRLYEQYF
TGTGCCAGTAGTATAGCGCGCAGCCGTCTCTACGAGCAGTACTTC
>TRBJ1-2|many|TRBD1|TRBV6-5
CASSYSGTGYYGYTF
TGTGCCAGCAGTTACTCAGGGACAGGGTACTATGGCTACACCTTC
>TRBJ2-5|many|-|TRBV11-3
CASSLSYPYTHGPPGTTQETQYF
TGTGCCAGCAGCTTAAGTTACCCCTACACCCACGGTCCTCCCGGGACAACACAAGAGACCCAGTACTTC
>TRBJ2-7|many|-|TRBV28
CASSFPWAAEQYF
TGTGCCAGCAGTTTTCCTTGGGCTGCTGAGCAGTACTTC
>TRBJ1-1|many|-|TRBV11-2
CASSLLLGNTEAFF
TGTGCCAGCAGCTTATTGCTGGGGAACACTGAAGCTTTCTTT
>TRBJ2-7|many|TRBD2|TRBV7-3
CASSPGLADIYEQYF
TGTGCCAGCAGCCCGGGACTAGCGGATATCTACGAGCAGTACTTC
>TRBJ1-1|many|TRBD1|TRBV6-2/TRBV6-3
CASRTGGTEAFF
TGTGCCAGCAGGACAGGGGGGACTGAAGCTTTCTTT
>TRBJ2-7|many|TRBD2|TRBV28
CASGLAGYEQYF
TGTGCCAGCGGACTAGCGGGCTACGAGCAGTACTTC
>TRBJ2-1|many|TRBD1|TRBV11-3
CASSPGQGKDNEQFF
TGTGCCAGCAGCCCGGGACAGGGAAAGGACAATGAGCAGTTCTTC
>TRBJ2-5|few|-|TRBV15
CATSTGTMETQYF
TGTGCCACCAGCACAGGGACGATGGAGACCCAGTACTTC